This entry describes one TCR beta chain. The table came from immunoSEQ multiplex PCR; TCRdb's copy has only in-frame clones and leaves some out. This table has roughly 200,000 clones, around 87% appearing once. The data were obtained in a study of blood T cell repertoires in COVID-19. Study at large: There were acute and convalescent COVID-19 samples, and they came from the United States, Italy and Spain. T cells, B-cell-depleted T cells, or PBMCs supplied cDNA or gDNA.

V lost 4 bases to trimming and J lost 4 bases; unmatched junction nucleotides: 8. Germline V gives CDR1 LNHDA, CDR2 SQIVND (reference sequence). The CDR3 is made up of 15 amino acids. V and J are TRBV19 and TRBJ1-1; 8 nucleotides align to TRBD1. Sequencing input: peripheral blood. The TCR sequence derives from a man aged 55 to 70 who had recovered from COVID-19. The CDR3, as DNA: TGTGCCAGTAGTAGAGCAGGGGGCGGCGGCACTGAAGCTTTCTTT. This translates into CASSRAGGGGTEAFF.